The TCR beta chain described here comes from a study of blood T cell repertoires in COVID-19 (TCRdb year 2020). Regarding the research as a whole: Samples covering the acute and convalescent phases of COVID-19 were provided by collaborators in the United States, Italy and Spain. Where available, HLA class I and class II types were obtained from metadata supplied by the sample provider rather than from assay-based typing. The prospective study material was composed of cDNA or gDNA derived from T cells, B-cell-depleted T cells, or PBMCs. The repertoires were made available in a free public database intended to serve as a resource for research on the immune response to SARS-CoV-2. Deeply sampled blood TCRbeta repertoires from subjects exposed to, actively infected with, or recovered from COVID-19 were included in the dataset. Sample metadata almost always included a de-identified subject ID, COVID-19 status, age in years and sex. Samples were obtained from the ongoing ImmuneRACE study (first 160 participants) and from about 1,300 subjects provided by 6 global collaborators. The investigation overall reported the following: Clinical and demographic metadata were provided uncurated, with the amount varying by source and participant.

In Seattle, one collaborating source enrolled patients while the infection was active and tracked those patients longitudinally over the course of disease. The collaborating institutions used their own protocols to collect whole blood in K2EDTA tubes. For TCRbeta analysis, collaborators shipped samples as frozen whole blood, isolated PBMCs, or DNA extracted from either of those sample types. Details on this clone: Which antigen it targets is not known. Per-nucleotide qualities are absent, and no much larger clonotype sits a single base away.

TCRbeta CDR3 regions were amplified from genomic DNA by means of the immunoSEQ Assay, a bias-controlled multiplex PCR. In the source study's methods: Nucleated cell counts per sample were estimated from amplification of reference gene primers within the assay. To quantify the absolute abundance of each unique TCRbeta CDR3 rearrangement, sequence reads were collapsed and filtered. For each sample, productive Simpson clonality was calculated as the square root of Simpson's diversity index across productive rearrangements. Held by TCRdb, this immuneACCESS table contains in-frame sequences only and omits some clones. Under half of the omission traces to an unresolved V gene where checked; the cause of the rest is unknown. V and J calls plus clone size are reproduced from that table; the DNA served to infer D and trimming. Across this sample there are some 240,000 clones, with approximately 80% seen only once. Of the sample, 6.5% to 9.5% is held by the ten largest clones.

Relative to germline, V is 6 bases shorter and J is 7 bases shorter, with 18 bases between their ends. CDR1 is given as SNHLY and CDR2 as FYNNEI, both from the germline V gene. The CDR3 contains 15 residues, cysteine and phenylalanine counted. The kept DNA is CDR3 alone, 45 bases in frame from the first base. What was sequenced was peripheral blood. This clonotype originated in a woman older than 75 with COVID-19, enrolled during active disease. The chain links TRBV2 with TRBJ1-4; TRBD1 is perhaps the D gene, given 6 matching bases. The DNA is as follows: TGTGCCAGCAGCGCTCTGGGAGGGGGGGGTGAAAAACTGTTTTTT. Translated, it reads CASSALGGGGEKLFF. The entire variable domain, with the stretches around the CDR3 drawn from the reference TRBV2 and TRBJ1-4 proteins, is EPEVTQTPSHQVTQMGQEVILRCVPISNHLYFYWYRQILGQKVEFLVSFYNNEISEKSEIFDDQFSVERPDGSNFTLKIRSTKLEDSAMYFCASSALGGGGEKLFFGSGTQLSVL.